A selection of T cell receptor beta chains follows, all from one sample in a study of blood T cell repertoires in COVID-19. Repertoires were generated with immunoSEQ multiplex PCR, while TCRdb's copy carries only in-frame clones and drops some. The sample holds about 220,000 clones, just over 85% seen once. What was sequenced was PBMCs or T cells enriched from blood (not recorded which). These receptors were obtained from a woman aged 40 to 50 with acute COVID-19. CDR3s include the opening cysteine and the closing phenylalanine or tryptophan. D genes are given only for firm matches. Clone size is shown for a subset of rows, as once, few, many or a class of expanded clone.

j_call,d_call,clone_size,v_call,cdr3_nt,cdr3_aa
TRBJ2-3,TRBD2,-,TRBV9,TGTGCCAGCAGCGTAGTGGCTAGCGGGACTAGCACAGATACGCAGTATTTT,CASSVVASGTSTDTQYF
TRBJ2-2,-,-,TRBV7-9,TGTGCCAGCAGGAAAACTCAGGGTTTGGGCGGGGAGCTGTTTTTT,CASRKTQGLGGELFF
TRBJ1-2,TRBD1,-,TRBV7-2,TGTGCCAGCAGCGTTCCGGGACAGGGAGCCTTTGGCTACACCTTC,CASSVPGQGAFGYTF
TRBJ1-6,TRBD1,-,TRBV4-3,TGCGCCAGCAGCCAGAGGACAGGGAGACCCCTCCACTTT,CASSQRTGRPLHF
TRBJ1-2,-,-,TRBV5-4,TGTGCCAGCAGTTCACCAGGACAGACTAACTATGGCTACACCTTC,CASSSPGQTNYGYTF
TRBJ2-3,TRBD2,-,TRBV3-1/TRBV3-2,TGTGCCAGCAGCCAGAGTAGTCCGGAGCGGGGGGCCACCTTAAGCACAGATACGCAGTATTTT,CASSQSSPERGATLSTDTQYF
TRBJ1-6,-,-,TRBV6-5,TGTGCCAGCAGGGCGGAGATGGGTAATTCACCCCTCCACTTT,CASRAEMGNSPLHF
TRBJ1-1,-,-,TRBV30,TGTGCCTGGAATCGCGACAGGCCAAATGAAGCTTTCTTT,CAWNRDRPNEAFF
TRBJ2-5,TRBD1,-,TRBV2,TGTGCCAGCAGCCCCGGGACAGGGATCCAAGAGACCCAGTACTTC,CASSPGTGIQETQYF
TRBJ1-5,-,-,TRBV6-5,TGTGCCAGCAGGGGCCGGACAGCTAGCAATCAGCCCCAGCATTTT,CASRGRTASNQPQHF
TRBJ1-1,TRBD1,-,TRBV18,TGTGCCAGCTCACCACTACAGGGGGACACTGAAGCTTTCTTT,CASSPLQGDTEAFF
TRBJ2-7,TRBD2,-,TRBV6-6,TGTGCCAGCAAGGACGGTAGCGGGGGAACCTACGAGCAGTACTTC,CASKDGSGGTYEQYF
TRBJ2-5,TRBD2,-,TRBV3-1/TRBV3-2,TGTGCCAGCAGCCCACGGACTAGTCGGGAGACCCAGTACTTC,CASSPRTSRETQYF
TRBJ2-3,TRBD2,-,TRBV6-4,TGTGCCAGCAGCGACTACCCTAGCGGGGTCACAGATACGCAGTATTTT,CASSDYPSGVTDTQYF
TRBJ2-3,-,-,TRBV3-1/TRBV3-2,TGTGCCAGCAGCGGTAGCATGGGGGCGGGGGAACTGAGCACAGATACGCAGTATTTT,CASSGSMGAGELSTDTQYF
TRBJ2-5,-,-,TRBV2,TGTGCCAGCAGTGGTACAGTGGCCGCTGGAGAGACCCAGTACTTC,CASSGTVAAGETQYF
TRBJ1-2,-,-,TRBV7-8,TGTGCCAGCAGCTTAGGAGTGGCAGGGAAGGGGTCTAACTATGGCTACACCTTC,CASSLGVAGKGSNYGYTF
TRBJ1-1,-,-,TRBV10-3,TGTGCCATCAGTGGGACGGGGATGAACACTGAAGCTTTCTTT,CAISGTGMNTEAFF
TRBJ1-6,TRBD1,-,TRBV7-6,TGTGCCAGCAGCTCGGGACAGGGGAGATCACCCCTCCACTTT,CASSSGQGRSPLHF
TRBJ2-1,-,-,TRBV7-9,TGTGCCAGCAGCGTCCTTGAGATGTCGCGCAATGAGCAGTTCTTC,CASSVLEMSRNEQFF
TRBJ2-3,-,-,TRBV7-9,TGTGCCAGCAGCCGCGGTGGGGGCGGCACAGATACGCAGTATTTT,CASSRGGGGTDTQYF
TRBJ2-1,-,-,TRBV14,TGTGCCAGCAGCCAAGATCGGAGACGGTTAAACAATGAGCAGTTCTTC,CASSQDRRRLNNEQFF
TRBJ2-7,TRBD2,-,TRBV6-5,TGTGCCAGCAGGGGGACTAGCGGGGCCTACGAGCAGTACTTC,CASRGTSGAYEQYF
TRBJ1-1,TRBD1,-,TRBV29-1,TGCAGCGTTTTAGGACAGGTTGAGATGAACACTGAAGCTTTCTTT,CSVLGQVEMNTEAFF
TRBJ1-3,TRBD1,-,TRBV6-5,TGTGCCAGCAGTCTGACAGGGTCGTCTGGAAACACCATATATTTT,CASSLTGSSGNTIYF
TRBJ1-6,-,few,TRBV4-1,TGCGCCACCCGGGCGGGGGCGTATAATTCACCCCTCCACTTT,CATRAGAYNSPLHF